The entry that follows covers one T cell receptor beta chain sequence. The data belong to a study of T cells after somatic rescue of genetic block. Only in-frame clones appear in the TCRdb table, and some are missing; sequencing was by immunoSEQ multiplex PCR. This table holds around 70,000 clones, roughly 90% found once. The V and J ends lost 0 bases and 2 bases respectively, with 5 bases between them. Germline CDR1 LGHNA, CDR2 YNFKEQ. The CDR3 contains 14 residues. The sample taken for sequencing was peripheral blood mononuclear cells (PBMCs). This clonotype was obtained from a man between 40 and 49 years old. The chain carries TRBV4-2 and TRBJ2-1, with D unclear. CDR3 loop: CASSQDTAYNEQFF. CDR3 in DNA: TGTGCCAGCAGCCAAGACACAGCCTACAATGAGCAGTTCTTC.